The clone carrying this TCR beta chain occurred many times. One entry per CDR3 protein, called by TCRdb with MiXCR from the 5' RACE reads. The sample has under 70,000 distinct CDR3 sequences; about 9.4% are singletons. This specimen belongs to a study of T-cell memory formation after mild COVID-19. Germline V gives CDR1 SGHTA, CDR2 FQGNSA. This CDR3 has 15 amino acids. The V gene end was trimmed by 1 base and the J gene end by 0 bases; junction bases not matched to a gene: 0. The clonotype comes from a man younger than 35 who had mild COVID-19 (a few samples of this study predate the infection). Cell type and time point are not known. V gene TRBV7-2 combines with J gene TRBJ2-1; 7 nucleotides match TRBD2. The sequenced sample was PBMCs or a T cell subset sorted from them (not recorded which). The DNA of the CDR3 is TGTGCCAGCAGCTTAGTAGCGGGCTCCTACAATGAGCAGTTCTTC. Protein product: CASSLVAGSYNEQFF. The full variable domain, its missing parts supplied by reference TRBV7-2 and TRBJ2-1, is GAGVSQSPSNKVTEKGKDVELRCDPISGHTALYWYRQSLGQGLEFLIYFQGNSAPDKSGLPSDRFSAERTGGSVSTLTIQRTQQEDSAVYLCASSLVAGSYNEQFFGPGTRLTVL.